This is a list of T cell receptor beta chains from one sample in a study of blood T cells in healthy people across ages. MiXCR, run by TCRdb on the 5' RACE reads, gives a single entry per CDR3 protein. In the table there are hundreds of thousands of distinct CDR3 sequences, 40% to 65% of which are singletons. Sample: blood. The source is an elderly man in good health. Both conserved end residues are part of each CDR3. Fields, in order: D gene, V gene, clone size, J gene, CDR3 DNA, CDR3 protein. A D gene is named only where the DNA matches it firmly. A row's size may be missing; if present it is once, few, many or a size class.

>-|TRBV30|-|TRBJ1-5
TGTGCCTGGAGTGTGGGCCAGGGGAGCAATCAGCCCCAGCATTTT
CAWSVGQGSNQPQHF
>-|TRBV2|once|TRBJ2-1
TGTGCCAGTAGATCCCCCCGGCTAGACGAGCAGTTCTTC
CASRSPRLDEQFF
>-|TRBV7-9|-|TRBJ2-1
TGTGCCAGCAGCAACACCCCTGAGCAGTTCTTC
CASSNTPEQFF
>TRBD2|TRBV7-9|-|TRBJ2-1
TGTGCCAGCAGCCCCGGCCTGGCTAGCGGGGCCGACAATGAGCAGTTCTTC
CASSPGLASGADNEQFF
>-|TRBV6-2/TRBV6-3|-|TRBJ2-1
TGTGCCAGCAGTTATGGCAGCAATGAGCAGTTCTTC
CASSYGSNEQFF
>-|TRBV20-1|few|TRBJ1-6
TGCAGTGCCTCGGACGCTGGTGGACTTAATTCACCCCTCCACTTT
CSASDAGGLNSPLHF
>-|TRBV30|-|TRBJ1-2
TGTGCCTGGGTGGGGGGTTACGGCTACACCTTC
CAWVGGYGYTF
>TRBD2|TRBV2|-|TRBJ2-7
TGTGCCAGCACCGGGACTAGCGTCGAGCAGTACTTC
CASTGTSVEQYF
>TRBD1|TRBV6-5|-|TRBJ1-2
TGTGCCAGCAGTTACGGCGGACAGGCAGGGGGTGGCTACACCTTC
CASSYGGQAGGGYTF
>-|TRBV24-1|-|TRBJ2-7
TGTGCCACCAGTGGGCCCGGGACAAGCTACGAGCAGTACTTC
CATSGPGTSYEQYF
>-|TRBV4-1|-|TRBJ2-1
TGCGCCAGCAGCCAAGAGGGGGAGTACAATGAGCAGTTCTTC
CASSQEGEYNEQFF
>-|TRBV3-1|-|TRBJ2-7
TGTGCCAGCAGCACTACCAGTAACGAGCAGTACTTC
CASSTTSNEQYF
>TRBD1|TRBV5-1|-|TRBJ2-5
TGCGCCACCAGTTTAGGGACAGGGGGACAAGAGACCCAGTACTTC
CATSLGTGGQETQYF
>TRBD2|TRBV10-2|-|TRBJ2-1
TGCGCCAGCAAGAGGGAGGGCGCCGATGAGCAGTTCTTC
CASKREGADEQFF
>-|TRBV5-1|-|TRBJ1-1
TGCGCCAGCAGCTTGCTCAGACAGAACACTGAAGCTTTCTTT
CASSLLRQNTEAFF
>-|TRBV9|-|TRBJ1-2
TGTGCCAGCAGCGTTTTTTCCAGCAATAACTATGGCTACACCTTC
CASSVFSSNNYGYTF
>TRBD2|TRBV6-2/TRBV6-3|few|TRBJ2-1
TGTGCCAGCAGTCCCATCGGACTAGCGGGGGATGAGCAGTTCTTC
CASSPIGLAGDEQFF
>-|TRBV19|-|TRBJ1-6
TGTGCCAGTAGTAGGCGCGGCTATAATTCACCCCTCCACTTT
CASSRRGYNSPLHF
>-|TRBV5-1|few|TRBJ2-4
TGCGCCAGCAGCTCACCCGGGGGTGACATTCAGTACTTC
CASSSPGGDIQYF
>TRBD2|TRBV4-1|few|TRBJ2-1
TGCGCCAGCAGCACCCGGACTAGCGGGGCTCGGCGGGCCTACAATGAGCAGTTCTTC
CASSTRTSGARRAYNEQFF
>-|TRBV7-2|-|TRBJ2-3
TGTGCCAGCAGCTTAGGGTCTGGGACTGGGACAGATACGCAGTATTTT
CASSLGSGTGTDTQYF
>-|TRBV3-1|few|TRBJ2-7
TGTGCCAGCAGCCCGCCGGCACACGAATACGAGCAGTACTTC
CASSPPAHEYEQYF
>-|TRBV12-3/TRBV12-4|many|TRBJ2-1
TGTGCCAGCAGCCAGAGCTCCTACAATGAGCAGTTCTTC
CASSQSSYNEQFF
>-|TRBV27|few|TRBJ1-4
TGTGCCAGCAGTCAACTAGGCTATAATGAAAAACTGTTTTTT
CASSQLGYNEKLFF
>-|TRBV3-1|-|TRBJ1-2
TGTGCCAGCAGCCAAGTTGGGGGGACCCACTATGGCTACACCTTC
CASSQVGGTHYGYTF
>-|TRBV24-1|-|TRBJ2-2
TGTGCCACCAGTGATAATCCGGGAGCCAGAAACACCGGGGAGCTGTTTTTT
CATSDNPGARNTGELFF
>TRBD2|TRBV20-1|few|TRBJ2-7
TGCAGTGCTAGAGATTGGGAGGGTGGGACCTCAAACGAGCAGTACTTC
CSARDWEGGTSNEQYF
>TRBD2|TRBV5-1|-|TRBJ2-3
TGCGCCAGCAGCTTGGGGCCTAGCGGGTCTAGCACTGATACGCAGTATTTT
CASSLGPSGSSTDTQYF
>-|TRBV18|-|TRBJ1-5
TGTGCCAGCAGCCCCCAGGGCGGTAGCAATCAGCCCCAGCATTTT
CASSPQGGSNQPQHF
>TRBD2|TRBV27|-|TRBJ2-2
TGTGCCAGCATGGTAGCGGGAGGCCCCAGGGGGGAGCTGTTTTTT
CASMVAGGPRGELFF
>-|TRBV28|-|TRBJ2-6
TGTGCCACCCTGTCCGGGGCCAACGTCCTGACTTTC
CATLSGANVLTF
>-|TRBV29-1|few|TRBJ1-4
TGCAGCGTTCCCGGACAGATCGGGAATGAAAAACTGTTTTTT
CSVPGQIGNEKLFF
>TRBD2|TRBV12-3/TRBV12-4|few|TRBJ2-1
TGTGCCAGCAGTCCCCCGGGACTAGCGGGACTTAATGAGCAGTTCTTC
CASSPPGLAGLNEQFF
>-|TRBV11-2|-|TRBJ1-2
TGTGCCAGCACCGGGGTGGCAGGGCAAAACTATGGCTACACCTTC
CASTGVAGQNYGYTF
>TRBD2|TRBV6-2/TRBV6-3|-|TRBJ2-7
TGTGCCAGCAGTTACTCGAAGGCCCGGGAGGGTTGGTACTTC
CASSYSKAREGWYF
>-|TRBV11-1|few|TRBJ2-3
TGTGCCAGCAGCCGGGAAAATACGCAGTATTTT
CASSRENTQYF
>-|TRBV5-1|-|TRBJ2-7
TGCGCCAGCAGCCCCGAGTTGGGCGAGCAGTACTTC
CASSPELGEQYF
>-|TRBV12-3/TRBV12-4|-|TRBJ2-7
TGTGCCAGCAGAGGCAGTTACGGACACCCGGGCTCCTACGAGCAGTACTTC
CASRGSYGHPGSYEQYF
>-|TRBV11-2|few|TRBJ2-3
TGTGCCAGCAGCTTAGGCGGGATTAGCACAGATACGCAGTATTTT
CASSLGGISTDTQYF
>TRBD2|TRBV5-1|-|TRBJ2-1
TGCGCCAGCGGTAGCGGGAGGCCCGGCAATGAGCAGTTCTTC
CASGSGRPGNEQFF
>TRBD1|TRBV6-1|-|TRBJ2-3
TGCGCCAGCAGTGAGATTACAGGGGAAGGGGACGCGTATTTT
CASSEITGEGDAYF
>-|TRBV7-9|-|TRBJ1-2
TGTGCCAGCAGCTTAGTTTTCCAGGGACGCTCCCACTATGGCTACACCTTC
CASSLVFQGRSHYGYTF
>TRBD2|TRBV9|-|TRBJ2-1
TGTGCCAGCAGCGAGGGACTAGCGGGACGCGATGAGCAGTTCTTC
CASSEGLAGRDEQFF
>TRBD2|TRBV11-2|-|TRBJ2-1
TGTGCCAGCAGCTTTGGACTAGCGGGAGACCACAATGAGCAGTTCTTC
CASSFGLAGDHNEQFF
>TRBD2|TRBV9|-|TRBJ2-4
TGTGCCAGCAGCGTAGACCCTAGCGGGAGTTGGTCCAAAAACATTCAGTACTTC
CASSVDPSGSWSKNIQYF
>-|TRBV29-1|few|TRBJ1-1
TGCAGCGTTGATTGGACTGGCGCCGAAGCTTTCTTT
CSVDWTGAEAFF